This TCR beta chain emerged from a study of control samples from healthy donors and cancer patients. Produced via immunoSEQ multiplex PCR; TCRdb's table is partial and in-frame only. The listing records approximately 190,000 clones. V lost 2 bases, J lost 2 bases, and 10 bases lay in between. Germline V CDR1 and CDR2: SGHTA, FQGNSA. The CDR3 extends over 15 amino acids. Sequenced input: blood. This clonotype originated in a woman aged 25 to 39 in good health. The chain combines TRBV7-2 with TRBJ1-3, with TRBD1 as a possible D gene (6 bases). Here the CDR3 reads CASSLMTGTGNTIYF. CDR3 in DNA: TGTGCCAGCAGCTTAATGACAGGAACTGGAAACACCATATATTTT.